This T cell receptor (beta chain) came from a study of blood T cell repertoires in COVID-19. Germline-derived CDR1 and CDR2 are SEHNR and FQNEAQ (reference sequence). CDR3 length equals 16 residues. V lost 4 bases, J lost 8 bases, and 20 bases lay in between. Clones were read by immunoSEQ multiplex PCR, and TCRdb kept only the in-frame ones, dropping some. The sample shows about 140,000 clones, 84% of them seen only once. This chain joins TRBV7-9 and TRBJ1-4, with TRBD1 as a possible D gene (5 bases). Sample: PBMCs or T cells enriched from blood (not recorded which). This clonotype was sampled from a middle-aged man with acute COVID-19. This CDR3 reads CASSSSGGLTREKLFF. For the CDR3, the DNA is TGTGCCAGCAGCTCGTCGGGGGGACTCACTCGGGAAAAACTGTTTTTT. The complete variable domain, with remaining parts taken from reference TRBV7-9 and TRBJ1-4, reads DTGVSQNPRHKITKRGQNVTFRCDPISEHNRLYWYRQTLGQGPEFLTYFQNEAQLEKSRLLSDRFSAERPKGSFSTLEIQRTEQGDSAMYLCASSSSGGLTREKLFFGSGTQLSVL.